These T cell receptor beta chains were read from a single sample in a study of identical twins. TCRdb ran MiXCR on the 5' RACE reads and lists one entry per CDR3 protein. The table records about 390,000 distinct CDR3 sequences, 9% of them present only once. Input material: naive T cells sorted from blood. These receptors were taken from a woman between 45 and 60 years old in good health. Both conserved end residues are part of each CDR3. D genes are given only for firm matches. Expanded clones are given a class, and other clones once, few, many or no size at all.

>.|TRBV2|15|.|TRBJ1-1
CASSTPFTVNTEAFF
TGTGCCAGCAGTACGCCCTTCACAGTGAACACTGAAGCTTTCTTT
>few|TRBV11-2|14|TRBD1|TRBJ1-5
CASSSGQTYQPQHF
TGTGCCAGCAGCTCGGGACAGACGTATCAGCCCCAGCATTTT
>many|TRBV24-1|16|TRBD2|TRBJ2-1
CATSDVSGSSYNEQFF
TGTGCCACCAGTGATGTTAGCGGGAGCTCCTACAATGAGCAGTTCTTC
>few|TRBV4-1|17|.|TRBJ2-6
CASSQGGARSGANVLTF
TGCGCCAGCAGCCAAGGGGGGGCGCGATCTGGGGCCAACGTCCTGACTTTC
>few|TRBV12-3/TRBV12-4|14|TRBD1|TRBJ1-5
CASTTGVLNQPQHF
TGTGCCAGCACCACAGGGGTCCTCAATCAGCCCCAGCATTTT
>few|TRBV6-1|15|TRBD2|TRBJ2-5
CASSERGRSWETQYF
TGTGCCAGCAGTGAGCGGGGGAGATCGTGGGAGACCCAGTACTTC
>few|TRBV24-1|16|TRBD1|TRBJ2-7
CATSDPGTGDSYEQYF
TGTGCCACCAGTGATCCCGGGACAGGGGACTCCTACGAGCAGTACTTC
>many|TRBV7-2|14|.|TRBJ1-1
CASSLTESNTEAFF
TGTGCCAGCAGCTTAACAGAATCGAACACTGAAGCTTTCTTT
>many|TRBV4-1|13|.|TRBJ1-2
CASSQVPAGGYTF
TGCGCCAGCAGCCAAGTCCCCGCAGGAGGCTACACCTTC
>.|TRBV30|13|TRBD1|TRBJ1-4
CAWWGQGNEKLFF
TGTGCCTGGTGGGGACAGGGTAATGAAAAACTGTTTTTT
>many|TRBV27|14|TRBD1|TRBJ2-1
CASSRGQPINEQFF
TGTGCCAGCAGTCGGGGACAGCCCATCAATGAGCAGTTCTTC
>.|TRBV5-1|16|TRBD2|TRBJ2-7
CASSLGLAGSSYEQYF
TGCGCCAGCAGCTTGGGACTAGCGGGGAGCTCCTACGAGCAGTACTTC
>few|TRBV6-2/TRBV6-3|15|.|TRBJ1-6
CASSYPWEARSPLHF
TGTGCCAGCAGTTACCCGTGGGAGGCTCGTTCACCCCTCCACTTT
>once|TRBV7-6|12|.|TRBJ2-7
CASSQDGDEQYF
TGTGCCAGCAGCCAAGACGGGGACGAGCAGTACTTC
>few|TRBV2|14|TRBD2|TRBJ2-7
CASIGSGGTYEQYF
TGTGCCAGCATTGGTAGCGGGGGGACCTACGAGCAGTACTTC
>.|TRBV11-3|14|TRBD1|TRBJ2-3
CASSSGTGGFGQYF
TGTGCCAGCAGTTCCGGGACAGGGGGGTTTGGGCAGTATTTT
>few|TRBV20-1|11|.|TRBJ1-1
CSAKKGPEAFF
TGCAGTGCCAAAAAGGGGCCTGAAGCTTTCTTT
>.|TRBV12-3/TRBV12-4|17|TRBD2|TRBJ2-1
CASSPLAGELNYNEQFF
TGTGCCAGCAGTCCTCTAGCGGGAGAGCTAAACTACAATGAGCAGTTCTTC
>many|TRBV24-1|15|TRBD2|TRBJ2-1
CATSDPPGGEGEQFF
TGTGCCACCAGTGACCCCCCGGGGGGAGAGGGCGAGCAGTTCTTC
>few|TRBV6-5|15|TRBD1|TRBJ1-1
CASTGTGKGNTEAFF
TGTGCCAGCACGGGGACAGGGAAGGGGAACACTGAAGCTTTCTTT